This TCR beta chain was retrieved from a study of beta chain features in type 1 diabetes. Whole-study results and caveats: People with Type 1 diabetes carried modestly yet significantly shorter TCRB CDR3s in all four CD4+ subsets. A closer apparent resemblance between naive, central memory and Treg TCRB repertoires was seen in patients than in healthy donors. Sequencing used cDNA, and cells with high TCR expression could therefore be over-represented.

The CDR3 is 13 residues long. CDR1 and CDR2 from the germline V gene are SQVTM and ANQGSEA. Trimming took 3 bases from V and 4 from J, leaving 12 bases between them. Expressed TCRB transcripts were sequenced because the entire RNA isolate underwent reverse transcription. TCRdb keeps only in-frame clones here, not all; method: immunoSEQ multiplex PCR. The sample has approximately 360,000 clones; around 12% are singletons. This clone was counted only a few times. Its antigen is not identified. V usage is TRBV29-1 and J usage is TRBJ1-2, with D perhaps matching TRBD1 (6 bases). Specimen: naive CD4+ T cells from blood. The source of this sequence is a woman aged 18-35 years with type 1 diabetes. Here the CDR3 reads CSVDPDSSYGYTF. For the CDR3, the DNA is TGCAGCGTTGACCCGGACAGTAGCTATGGCTACACCTTC.